This T cell receptor beta chain derives from a study of cytomegalovirus exposure and HLA in healthy donors. Regarding the study as a whole: High specificity and sensitivity for cytomegalovirus status were reported for the classifier. Many donors shared some public TCRs, even though most TCR sequences were rare. The study flagged roughly 150 TCR beta chains as cytomegalovirus-associated. In vitro, three CMV-associated chains proved specific for CMV antigens.

Comments on this clone: What it binds is not known.

The table came from immunoSEQ multiplex PCR; TCRdb's copy has only in-frame clones and leaves some out. This table has tens of thousands of clones, around four fifths appearing once. This CDR3 region has 13 residues. Germline V gives CDR1 MNHNS, CDR2 SASEGT. V lost 11 bases, J lost 5 bases, and 18 bases lay in between. This sequence was found in a man aged 30 to 39 in good health and CMV-seronegative. The chain has TRBV6-1 and TRBJ1-1, with a tentative D call TRBD1 (6 bases). The specimen was PBMCs. This CDR3 reads CALWDKQGTEAFF. The CDR3 region has the DNA TGTGCCCTTTGGGACAAGCAGGGGACTGAAGCTTTCTTT.